This is a list of T cell receptor beta chains from one sample in a study of T cell changes during pregnancy in multiple sclerosis. The data were produced by immunoSEQ multiplex PCR, yet TCRdb's version contains in-frame clones alone and is incomplete. The table lists some 85,000 clones, around 95% of them singletons. The sequencing here drew on peripheral blood, taken in the second trimester of pregnancy. All receptors come from a female donor in good health, enrolled as a control in a pregnancy study. The CDR3 runs from the conserved cysteine through the conserved F or W. Fields, in order: V gene, D gene, clone size, J gene, CDR3 DNA, CDR3 protein. A D gene is named only where the DNA matches it firmly. Where a row states a size, it is once, few, many or the class of an expanded clone; other rows omit it.

>TRBV7-6|TRBD2|NA|TRBJ2-1
TGTGCCAGCAGCTGGGCCCGGGCTAGCGGGGGCCCGAACAATGAGCAGTTCTTC
CASSWARASGGPNNEQFF
>TRBV19|TRBD2|NA|TRBJ2-1
TGTGCCAGTAGGGCCCAGCGGGGGGGGAGAAATGAGCAGTTCTTC
CASRAQRGGRNEQFF
>TRBV7-9|NA|NA|TRBJ2-4
TGTGCCAGCAGCCGAAGGGGGGGAGAAAACATTCAGTACTTC
CASSRRGGENIQYF
>TRBV30|TRBD1|NA|TRBJ1-2
TGTGCCTGGCACGGACAGGGATACTATGGCTACACCTTC
CAWHGQGYYGYTF
>TRBV11-2|NA|NA|TRBJ1-2
TGTGCCAGCGGGGCGCTCTATGGCTACACCTTC
CASGALYGYTF
>TRBV7-9|TRBD1|NA|TRBJ2-4
TGTGCCAGCAGCACGACAGGGAATTTCGCAAACATTCAGTACTTC
CASSTTGNFANIQYF
>TRBV7-2|NA|once|TRBJ1-1
TGTGCCAGCAGTTTAGGTAACCTCAGGGGAAGGGATTTCTTT
CASSLGNLRGRDFF
>TRBV4-3|TRBD1|NA|TRBJ1-4
TGCGCCAGCAGCCAAGATTTACAGGGGGGCAATGAAAAACTGTTTTTT
CASSQDLQGGNEKLFF
>TRBV2|NA|NA|TRBJ2-7
TGTGCCAGCGTAGAGGGATTACGGGAGCAGTACTTC
CASVEGLREQYF
>TRBV7-2|NA|NA|TRBJ2-7
TGTGCCAGCAGCTTCAGGGAATCCGGAGGGTTTTTCTACGAGCAGTACTTC
CASSFRESGGFFYEQYF
>TRBV9|NA|NA|TRBJ1-3
TGTGCCAGCAGCGTAGGGGCAGGCGACTCTGGAAACACCATATATTTT
CASSVGAGDSGNTIYF
>TRBV11-2|NA|NA|TRBJ1-1
TGTGCCAGCAGCTTCAACAGGAACACTGAAGCTTTCTTT
CASSFNRNTEAFF
>TRBV15|NA|NA|TRBJ1-5
TGTGCCACCAGCAGATGGGCAGGACTTAGCAATCAGCCCCAGCATTTT
CATSRWAGLSNQPQHF
>TRBV6-5|TRBD1|NA|TRBJ2-2
TGTGCCAGCAGCCCATCCGGACAGGTCCCCGGGGAGCTGTTTTTT
CASSPSGQVPGELFF
>TRBV9|NA|NA|TRBJ2-2
TGTGCCAGCAGCGTAGGTGTTCGGGCGAACACCGGGGAGCTGTTTTTT
CASSVGVRANTGELFF
>TRBV7-9|NA|NA|TRBJ2-7
TGTGCCAGCAGCTCTTCCACCCTGGCAGCCTACGAGCAGTACTTC
CASSSSTLAAYEQYF
>TRBV27|NA|once|TRBJ2-1
TGTGCCAGCAGTTTAGTCTTCCGAGTAACTAACAATGAGCAGTTCTTC
CASSLVFRVTNNEQFF
>TRBV6-1|NA|once|TRBJ1-5
TGTGCCAGCAGGGACCTGCCCAGGGAGCCCCAGCATTTT
CASRDLPREPQHF
>TRBV5-5|TRBD2|NA|TRBJ2-5
TGTGCCAGCAGCTTCGGGGGGGAAGAGACCCAGTACTTC
CASSFGGEETQYF
>TRBV4-1|NA|NA|TRBJ1-2
TGCGCCAGCAGCCGAGTAGTACCGGACACTGCTGGCTACACCTTC
CASSRVVPDTAGYTF
>TRBV19|TRBD1|NA|TRBJ1-6
TGTGCCAGCGGGACAGAGAATTCACCCCTCCACTTT
CASGTENSPLHF
>TRBV5-6|TRBD1|few|TRBJ1-6
TGTGCCAGCAGTGGAGCCGGGACAGGGGGAGATTCACCCCTCCACTTT
CASSGAGTGGDSPLHF
>TRBV5-6|NA|NA|TRBJ1-5
TGTGCCAGCAGCTTGGGACAGATCAATAGCAATCAGCCCCAGCATTTT
CASSLGQINSNQPQHF
>TRBV30|NA|NA|TRBJ1-5
TGTGCCTGGAGTGTAAACGGTCGCAATCAGCCCCAGCATTTT
CAWSVNGRNQPQHF
>TRBV7-9|TRBD1|NA|TRBJ2-1
TGTGCCAGCAGCCACGGACAGGGTGGTTACAATGAGCAGTTCTTC
CASSHGQGGYNEQFF
>TRBV9|NA|NA|TRBJ2-3
TGTGCCAGCAGCGTCGGGACAACTAGCACAGATACGCAGTATTTT
CASSVGTTSTDTQYF
>TRBV30|TRBD1|NA|TRBJ1-5
TGTGCCTGGAGTACAGGGGCAAATCAGCCCCAGCATTTT
CAWSTGANQPQHF
>TRBV5-6|TRBD1|NA|TRBJ1-1
TGTGCCAGCTTTCTACAGGGGGACACTGAAGCTTTCTTT
CASFLQGDTEAFF
>TRBV7-9|NA|NA|TRBJ2-2
TGTGCCAGCAGCGTTAGGCCCCAGGATAGACCCGCGAACACCGGGGAGCTGTTTTTT
CASSVRPQDRPANTGELFF
>TRBV6-6|TRBD1|NA|TRBJ2-2
TGTGCCAGCAGCCCCCGTGACAGGGCTTCCGGGGAGCTGTTTTTT
CASSPRDRASGELFF
>TRBV9|TRBD2|NA|TRBJ2-3
TGTGCCAGCAGCCCAACTCCCGGGACTAGCGGGGATAGCACAGATACGCAGTATTTT
CASSPTPGTSGDSTDTQYF
>TRBV29-1|NA|once|TRBJ2-2
TGCAGCGTCCGCCTATTTAACACCGGGGAGCTGTTTTTT
CSVRLFNTGELFF
>TRBV21-1|NA|NA|TRBJ1-5
TGTGCCAGCGGCGAGAATCAGGGGCGGAATCAGCCCCAGCATTTT
CASGENQGRNQPQHF
>TRBV15|TRBD1|NA|TRBJ1-2
TGTGCCACCAGCAGAGATCGGACAGGGCCGGCCTCTAACTATGGCTACACCTTC
CATSRDRTGPASNYGYTF
>TRBV4-3|TRBD2|NA|TRBJ2-1
TGCGCCAGCAGCCCCTTCCTAGCGGGGGCGTACAATGAGCAGTTCTTC
CASSPFLAGAYNEQFF
>TRBV7-8|NA|once|TRBJ1-3
TGTGCCAGCAGCTTAGGAGAGAGAATCTCTGGAAACACCATATATTTT
CASSLGERISGNTIYF
>TRBV30|TRBD1|NA|TRBJ2-2
TGTGCCTGGAGTGTAGGGACAGGGTTGACCGGGGAGCTGTTTTTT
CAWSVGTGLTGELFF